This T cell receptor (beta chain) is from a study of metastatic and nonmetastatic thyroid tumors. By sample share, this clone is medium-sized (0.01 to 0.1%). The length of the CDR3 is 14 residues. V lost 7 bases, J lost 5 bases, and 17 bases lay in between. In germline, CDR1 is MDHEN, CDR2 SYDVKM. Each patient came to thyroid surgery without any prior treatment (of any kind). With MiXCR, TCRdb called clones anew from the PCR reads. The sample yields 4,500 to 5,000 clones, around a sixth seen once. The rearrangement links TRBV28 to TRBJ1-1; no reliable D call. Sequencing was carried out using adjacent normal tissue. This TCR was recovered from a female donor with papillary thyroid cancer or a benign thyroid nodule (not recorded which). Some clones in this sample may be carry-over from other donors' samples. CDR3 coding DNA: TGTGCCAGCATTGCGGTAGGTGCGCGGACTGAAGCTTTCTTT. Encoded protein: CASIAVGARTEAFF.